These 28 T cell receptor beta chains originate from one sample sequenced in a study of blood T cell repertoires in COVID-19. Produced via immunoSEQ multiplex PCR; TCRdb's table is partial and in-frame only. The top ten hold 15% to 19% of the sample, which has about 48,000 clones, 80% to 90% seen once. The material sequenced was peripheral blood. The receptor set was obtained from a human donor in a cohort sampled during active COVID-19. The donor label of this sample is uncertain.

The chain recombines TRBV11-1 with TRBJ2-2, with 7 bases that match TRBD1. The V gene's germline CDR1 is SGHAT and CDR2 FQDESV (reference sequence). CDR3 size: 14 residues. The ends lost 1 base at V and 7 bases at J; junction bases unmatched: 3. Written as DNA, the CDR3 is TGTGCCAGCAGCTTAGATACAGGGGTCGGGGAGCTGTTTTTT. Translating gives CASSLDTGVGELFF.

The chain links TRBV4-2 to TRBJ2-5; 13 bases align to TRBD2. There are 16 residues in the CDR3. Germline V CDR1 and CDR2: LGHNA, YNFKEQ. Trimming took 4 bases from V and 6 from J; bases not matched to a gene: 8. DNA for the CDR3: TGTGCCAGCAGCCTCTATACTAGCGGGGGGGCACAGACCCAGTACTTC. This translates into CASSLYTSGGAQTQYF.

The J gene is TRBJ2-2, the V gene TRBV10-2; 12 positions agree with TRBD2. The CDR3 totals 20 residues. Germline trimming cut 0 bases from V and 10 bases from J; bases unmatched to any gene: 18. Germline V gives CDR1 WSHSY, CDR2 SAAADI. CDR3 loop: CASSESRLAGGPISILELFF. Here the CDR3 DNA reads TGCGCCAGCAGTGAGTCGCGCCTAGCGGGGGGGCCTATCTCTATATTGGAGCTGTTTTTT.

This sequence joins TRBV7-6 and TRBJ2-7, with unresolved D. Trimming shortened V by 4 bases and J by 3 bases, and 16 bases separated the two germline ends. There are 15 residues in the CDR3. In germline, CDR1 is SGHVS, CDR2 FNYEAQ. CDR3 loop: CASSSTPLGVYEQYF. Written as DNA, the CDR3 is TGTGCCAGCAGCTCAACGCCCCTAGGAGTCTACGAGCAGTACTTC.

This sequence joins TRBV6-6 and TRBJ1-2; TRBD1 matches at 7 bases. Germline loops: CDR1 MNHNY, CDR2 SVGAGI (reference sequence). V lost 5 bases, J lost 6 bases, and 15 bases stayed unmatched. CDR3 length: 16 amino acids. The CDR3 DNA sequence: TGTGCCAGCAGTACACAGGGGATGGTTACAGCGGATGGCTACACCTTC. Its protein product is CASSTQGMVTADGYTF.

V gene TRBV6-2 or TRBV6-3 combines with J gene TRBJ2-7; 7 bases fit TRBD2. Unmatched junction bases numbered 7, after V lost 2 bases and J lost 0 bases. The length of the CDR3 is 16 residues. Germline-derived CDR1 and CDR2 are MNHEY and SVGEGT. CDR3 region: CASSYKLASGSYEQYF. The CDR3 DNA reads TGTGCCAGCAGTTACAAATTGGCTAGCGGCTCCTACGAGCAGTACTTC.

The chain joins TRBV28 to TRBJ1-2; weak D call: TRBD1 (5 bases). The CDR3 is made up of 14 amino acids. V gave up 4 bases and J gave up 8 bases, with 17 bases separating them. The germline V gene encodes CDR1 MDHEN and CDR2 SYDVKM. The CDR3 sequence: CASSSPQSGEGYTF. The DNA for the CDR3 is TGTGCCAGCAGTTCCCCCCAGTCGGGGGAGGGCTACACCTTC.

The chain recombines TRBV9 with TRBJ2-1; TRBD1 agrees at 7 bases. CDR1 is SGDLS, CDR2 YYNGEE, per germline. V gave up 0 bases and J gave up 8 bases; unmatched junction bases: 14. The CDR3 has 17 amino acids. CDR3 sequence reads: CASSVGPGGSYRDEQFF. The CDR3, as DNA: TGTGCCAGCAGCGTAGGACCAGGGGGTAGTTATCGCGATGAGCAGTTCTTC.

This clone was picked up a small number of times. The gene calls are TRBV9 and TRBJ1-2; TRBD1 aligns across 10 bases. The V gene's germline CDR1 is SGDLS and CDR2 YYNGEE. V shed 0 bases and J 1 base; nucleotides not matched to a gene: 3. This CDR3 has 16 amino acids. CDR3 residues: CASSVGGQGVNYGYTF. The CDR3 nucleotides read TGTGCCAGCAGCGTAGGCGGACAGGGGGTTAACTATGGCTACACCTTC.

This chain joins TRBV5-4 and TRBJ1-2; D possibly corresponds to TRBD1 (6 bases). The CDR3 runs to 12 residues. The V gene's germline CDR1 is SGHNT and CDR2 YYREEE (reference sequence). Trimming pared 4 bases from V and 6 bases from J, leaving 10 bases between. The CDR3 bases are TGTGCCAGCAGCCAGACAGGTGATGGCTACACCTTC. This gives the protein CASSQTGDGYTF.

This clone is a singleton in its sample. DNA of the CDR3: TGTGCCAGCAGGCCACCGGGACAGAATACGCAGTATTTT. This gives the protein CASRPPGQNTQYF. V is TRBV6-6 and J is TRBJ2-3; 7 bases are shared with TRBD1. This CDR3 has 13 residues. V gave up 6 bases and J gave up 7 bases; unmatched junction bases: 7. Germline CDR1 reads MNHNY; CDR2 reads SVGAGI (reference sequence).

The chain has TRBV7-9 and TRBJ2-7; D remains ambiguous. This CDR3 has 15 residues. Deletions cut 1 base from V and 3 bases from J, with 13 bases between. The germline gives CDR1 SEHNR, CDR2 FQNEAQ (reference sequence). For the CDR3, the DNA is TGTGCCAGCAGCTTAGTGGGTAGCCTGAGCTACGAGCAGTACTTC. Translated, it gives CASSLVGSLSYEQYF.

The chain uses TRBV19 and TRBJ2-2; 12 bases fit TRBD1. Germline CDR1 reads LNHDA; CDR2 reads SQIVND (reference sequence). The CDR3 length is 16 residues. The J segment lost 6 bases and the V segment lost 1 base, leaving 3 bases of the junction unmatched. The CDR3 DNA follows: TGTGCCAGTAGTATAGTGGGACAGGGGGCGCCCGGGGAGCTGTTTTTT. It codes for CASSIVGQGAPGELFF.

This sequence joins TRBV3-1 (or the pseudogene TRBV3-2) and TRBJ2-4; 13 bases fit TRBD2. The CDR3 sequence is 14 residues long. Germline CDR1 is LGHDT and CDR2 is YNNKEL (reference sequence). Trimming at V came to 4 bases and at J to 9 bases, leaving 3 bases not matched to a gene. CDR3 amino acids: CASSLGTSGTIQYF. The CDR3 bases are TGTGCCAGCAGCCTCGGGACTAGCGGGACCATTCAGTACTTC.

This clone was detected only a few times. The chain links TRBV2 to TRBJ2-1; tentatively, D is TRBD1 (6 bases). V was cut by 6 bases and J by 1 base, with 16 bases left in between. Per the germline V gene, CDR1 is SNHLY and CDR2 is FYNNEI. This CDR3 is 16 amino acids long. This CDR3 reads CASRSSGRGSYNEQFF. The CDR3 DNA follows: TGTGCCAGCAGGTCCTCGGGAAGGGGGTCCTACAATGAGCAGTTCTTC.

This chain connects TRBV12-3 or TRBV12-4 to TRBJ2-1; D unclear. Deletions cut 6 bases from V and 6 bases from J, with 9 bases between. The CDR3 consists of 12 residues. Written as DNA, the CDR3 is TGTGCCAGCAGCCCATACTCCAATGAGCAGTTCTTC. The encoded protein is CASSPYSNEQFF.

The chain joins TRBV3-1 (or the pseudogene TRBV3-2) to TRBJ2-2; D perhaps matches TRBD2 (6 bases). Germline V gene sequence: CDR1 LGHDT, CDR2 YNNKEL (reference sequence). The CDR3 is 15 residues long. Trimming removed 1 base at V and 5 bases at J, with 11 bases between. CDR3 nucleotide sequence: TGTGCCAGCAGCCAAGGCGGGGAGGTTACCGGGGAGCTGTTTTTT. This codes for CASSQGGEVTGELFF.

The CDR3 reads CASSQVLQATNEKLFF. CDR3 DNA sequence: TGTGCCAGCAGCCAAGTTCTACAGGCAACTAATGAAAAACTGTTTTTT. The chain joins TRBV3-1 (or the pseudogene TRBV3-2) to TRBJ1-4; possible D gene TRBD1, 5 bases. Trimming stripped 1 base from V and 0 bases from J, with 9 bases between. The CDR3 covers 16 residues. Germline V gene sequence: CDR1 LGHDT, CDR2 YNNKEL (reference sequence).

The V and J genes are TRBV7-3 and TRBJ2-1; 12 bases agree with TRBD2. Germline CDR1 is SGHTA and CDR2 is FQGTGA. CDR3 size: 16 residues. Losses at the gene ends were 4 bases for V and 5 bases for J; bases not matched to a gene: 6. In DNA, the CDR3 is TGTGCCAGCAGCTCAACTAGCGGGGGGCCCCACAATGAGCAGTTCTTC. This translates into CASSSTSGGPHNEQFF.

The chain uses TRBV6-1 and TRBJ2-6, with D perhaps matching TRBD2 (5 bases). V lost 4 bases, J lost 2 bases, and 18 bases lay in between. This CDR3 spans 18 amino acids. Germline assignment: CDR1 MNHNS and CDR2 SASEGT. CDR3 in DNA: TGTGCCAGCAGTGTTTCACGGGGATTTACGACTGGGGCCAACGTCCTGACTTTC. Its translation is CASSVSRGFTTGANVLTF.

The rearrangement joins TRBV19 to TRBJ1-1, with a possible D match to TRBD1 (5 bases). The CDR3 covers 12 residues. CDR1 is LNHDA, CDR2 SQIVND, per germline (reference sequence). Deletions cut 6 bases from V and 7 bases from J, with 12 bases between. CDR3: CASRPPGGEAFF. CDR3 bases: TGTGCCAGTAGACCTCCCGGGGGTGAAGCTTTCTTT.

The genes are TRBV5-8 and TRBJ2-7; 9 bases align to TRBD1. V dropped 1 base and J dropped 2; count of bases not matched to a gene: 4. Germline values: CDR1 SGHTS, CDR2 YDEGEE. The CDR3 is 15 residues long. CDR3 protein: CASSLHRDRAYEQYF. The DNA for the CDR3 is TGTGCCAGCAGCTTGCACCGGGACAGGGCCTACGAGCAGTACTTC.

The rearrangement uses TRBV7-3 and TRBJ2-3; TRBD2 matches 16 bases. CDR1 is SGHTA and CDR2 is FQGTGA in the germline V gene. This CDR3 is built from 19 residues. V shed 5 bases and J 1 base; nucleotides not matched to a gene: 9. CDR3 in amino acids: CASSPQGLAGGRGTDTQYF. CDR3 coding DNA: TGTGCCAGCAGCCCGCAGGGACTAGCGGGGGGGCGGGGCACAGATACGCAGTATTTT.

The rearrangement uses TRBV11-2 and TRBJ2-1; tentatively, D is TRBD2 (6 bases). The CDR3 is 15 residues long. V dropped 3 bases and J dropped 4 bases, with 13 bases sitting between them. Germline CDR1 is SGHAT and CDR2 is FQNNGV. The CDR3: CASSFPGLDYNEQFF. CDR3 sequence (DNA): TGTGCCAGCAGCTTCCCGGGACTCGATTACAATGAGCAGTTCTTC.

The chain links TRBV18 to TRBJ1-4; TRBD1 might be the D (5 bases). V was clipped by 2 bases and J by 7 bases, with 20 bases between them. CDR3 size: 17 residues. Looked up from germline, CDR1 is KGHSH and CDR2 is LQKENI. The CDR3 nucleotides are TGTGCCAGCTCACCAGCGGTATATGACAGCGGGGGTGAAAAACTGTTTTTT. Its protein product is CASSPAVYDSGGEKLFF. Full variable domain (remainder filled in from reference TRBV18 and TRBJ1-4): NAGVMQNPRHLVRRRGQEARLRCSPMKGHSHVYWYRQLPEEGLKFMVYLQKENIIDESGMPKERFSAEFPKEGPSILRIQQVVRGDSAAYFCASSPAVYDSGGEKLFFGSGTQLSVL.

For the CDR3, the DNA is TGTGCCAGTAGCCACAGGGGGCAAGGTCAGCCCCAGCATTTT. Its translation: CASSHRGQGQPQHF. The rearrangement joins TRBV19 to TRBJ1-5; the match to TRBD1 covers 9 bases. CDR1 is LNHDA and CDR2 is SQIVND in the germline V gene (reference sequence). V shed 6 bases and J 6 bases; nucleotides not matched to a gene: 6. There are 14 residues in the CDR3.

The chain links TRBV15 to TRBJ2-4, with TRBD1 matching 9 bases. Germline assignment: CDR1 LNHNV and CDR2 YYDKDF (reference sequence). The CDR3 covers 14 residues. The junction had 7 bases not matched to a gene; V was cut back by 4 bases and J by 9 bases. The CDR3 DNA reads TGTGCCACCAGCACAACAGGGGGCATGGCCATTCAGTACTTC. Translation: CATSTTGGMAIQYF.

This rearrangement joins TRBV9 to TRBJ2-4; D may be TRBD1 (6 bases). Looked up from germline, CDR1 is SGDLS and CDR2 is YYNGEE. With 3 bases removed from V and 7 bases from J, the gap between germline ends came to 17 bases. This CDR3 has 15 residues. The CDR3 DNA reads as TGTGCCAGCAGCGCCCAGGGGATCCGCTCTAACATTCAGTACTTC. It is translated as CASSAQGIRSNIQYF.